One and the same sample provided the 14 T cell receptor beta chains below, sequenced in a study of cytomegalovirus exposure and HLA in healthy donors. The study ran its PCR with 60 Vbeta and 13 Jbeta primers. Here immunoSEQ multiplex PCR was the method, and the copy in TCRdb shows in-frame clones only, minus some. The table lists about 140,000 clones, around 82% of them singletons, with less than 3% in the top ten. The sample was PBMCs. The receptors come from a man in his forties or fifties in good health and CMV-seronegative.

The chain recombines TRBV29-1 with TRBJ2-3; D unresolved. The germline V gene has CDR1 SQVTM and CDR2 ANQGSEA. The CDR3 spans 14 residues. Trimming pared 5 bases from V and 6 bases from J, leaving 18 bases between. CDR3 loop: CSVTKSSITDTQYF. The CDR3 bases are TGCAGCGTTACTAAAAGCTCTATTACGGATACGCAGTATTTT.

Comments on this clone: The sample holds other DNA sequences that translate to the same CDR3. This chain connects TRBV28 to TRBJ1-1; no definite D call. Germline CDR1 reads MDHEN; CDR2 reads SYDVKM. The CDR3 is 12 residues long. V was cut by 7 bases and J by 0 bases, with 6 bases left in between. The CDR3 sequence: CASMGLNTEAFF. The DNA of the CDR3 is TGTGCCAGCATGGGCTTGAACACTGAAGCTTTCTTT.

V and J are TRBV2 and TRBJ1-4; the D gene is possibly TRBD1 (6 bases). Germline loops: CDR1 SNHLY, CDR2 FYNNEI. Deletions cut 2 bases from V and 7 bases from J, with 17 bases between. The CDR3 contains 16 residues. The chain's CDR3 is CASSESGGAEVEKLFF. DNA of the CDR3: TGTGCCAGCAGTGAATCGGGGGGCGCGGAGGTTGAAAAACTGTTTTTT. The full variable domain, with the rest looked up from reference TRBV2 and TRBJ1-4, is EPEVTQTPSHQVTQMGQEVILRCVPISNHLYFYWYRQILGQKVEFLVSFYNNEISEKSEIFDDQFSVERPDGSNFTLKIRSTKLEDSAMYFCASSESGGAEVEKLFFGSGTQLSVL.

For this clone: The same CDR3 is also encoded by other DNA sequences in this sample. J is TRBJ2-3 and V is TRBV5-1, with 13 bases matching TRBD2. The CDR3 totals 16 residues. V shed 5 bases and J 2 bases; nucleotides not matched to a gene: 5. Germline V gene data show CDR1 as SGHRS and CDR2 as YFSETQ. The CDR3 nucleotides read TGCGCCAGCAGATCTGGACTAGCGGGAGACACAGATACGCAGTATTTT. Amino acid sequence: CASRSGLAGDTDTQYF.

The J gene is TRBJ2-7, the V gene TRBV11-2; 10 bases agree with TRBD2. This CDR3 comprises 15 residues. The germline V gene has CDR1 SGHAT and CDR2 FQNNGV. V dropped 0 bases and J dropped 1; count of bases not matched to a gene: 0. The CDR3 region is CASSLETSGSYEQYF. In DNA, the CDR3 is TGTGCCAGCAGCTTAGAGACTAGCGGGTCCTACGAGCAGTACTTC.

The V and J genes are TRBV28 and TRBJ2-7, with 9 bases identical to TRBD1. Germline assignment: CDR1 MDHEN and CDR2 SYDVKM. Trimming took 10 bases from V and 1 from J; bases not matched to a gene: 11. The CDR3 extends over 15 amino acids. In DNA, the CDR3 is TGTGCCATCCAAAATCCGGGACAGGGTTCCTACGAGCAGTACTTC. As protein: CAIQNPGQGSYEQYF.

This clone was observed a few times. The rearrangement uses TRBV5-6 and TRBJ2-7, with 10 bases matching TRBD2. Germline-derived CDR1 and CDR2 are SGHDT and YYEEEE. The junction had 9 bases not matched to a gene; V was cut back by 7 bases and J by 2 bases. The CDR3 consists of 15 residues. The CDR3 loop reads CASGLAGAPPYEQYF. For the CDR3, the DNA is TGTGCCAGCGGGCTAGCGGGAGCGCCCCCCTACGAGCAGTACTTC.

The chain has TRBV9 and TRBJ2-4, with TRBD1 matching over 11 bases. V gave up 1 base and J gave up 5 bases; unmatched junction bases: 11. The germline CDR1 and CDR2 sequences are SGDLS and YYNGEE. The length of the CDR3 is 18 residues. DNA of the CDR3: TGTGCCAGCAGCGTAAGGGACAGGGGGACCAGCGGGGAAAACATTCAGTACTTC. This translates into CASSVRDRGTSGENIQYF.

This clone was counted a single time. The chain uses TRBV20-1 and TRBJ1-1; D gene uncertain. The CDR3 spans 11 residues. Per the germline V gene, CDR1 is DFQATT and CDR2 is SNEGSKA (reference sequence). The V end lost 5 bases, the J end lost 0 bases, and 4 bases lay between the germline ends. The CDR3: CSAPLNTEAFF. The CDR3 coding sequence is TGCAGTGCTCCTTTGAACACTGAAGCTTTCTTT.

This clone was detected a few times. The V gene is TRBV2, the J gene TRBJ1-1, with TRBD1 as a possible D gene (6 bases). Deletions cut 4 bases from V and 5 bases from J, with 14 bases between. CDR1 SNHLY and CDR2 FYNNEI come from the germline V gene. This CDR3 is built from 14 residues. The CDR3 loop is CASSAAGAATEAFF. CDR3 in DNA: TGTGCCAGCAGTGCCGCAGGGGCGGCAACTGAAGCTTTCTTT.

The chain links TRBV5-5 to TRBJ2-7; perhaps TRBD1 as D (6 bases). CDR3 size: 15 residues. Trimming shortened V by 2 bases and J by 3 bases, and 15 bases separated the two germline ends. The V gene's germline CDR1 is SGHKS and CDR2 YYEKEE (reference sequence). The DNA of the CDR3 is TGTGCCAGCAGCTTAACGGGACAACTTTTCTACGAGCAGTACTTC. Protein product: CASSLTGQLFYEQYF. Looking up the rest from reference TRBV5-5 and TRBJ2-7 gives the full variable domain: DAGVTQSPTHLIKTRGQQVTLRCSPISGHKSVSWYQQVLGQGPQFIFQYYEKEERGRGNFPDRFSARQFPNYSSELNVNALLLGDSALYLCASSLTGQLFYEQYFGPGTRLTVT.

This clone showed up just once. The rearrangement links TRBV6-5 to TRBJ1-2, with 9 bases identical to TRBD1. The J segment lost 5 bases and the V segment lost 6 bases, leaving 7 bases of the junction unmatched. The germline V gene has CDR1 MNHEY and CDR2 SVGAGI. The CDR3 covers 14 residues. In DNA, the CDR3 is TGTGCCAGCAGCAGGGACAGGGAGATTTATGGCTACACCTTC. Translation gives CASSRDREIYGYTF.

This chain links TRBV4-1 with TRBJ2-5, with D tentatively TRBD1 (6 bases). V shed 3 bases and J shed 1 base, with 21 bases lying between them. Germline-derived CDR1 and CDR2 are MGHRA and YSYEKL. CDR3 length equals 18 residues. The CDR3 spells CASSHALLQGTRQETQYF. The CDR3 nucleotides read TGCGCCAGCAGCCATGCGCTATTACAGGGTACCCGCCAAGAGACCCAGTACTTC.

The rearrangement links TRBV29-1 to TRBJ1-1; TRBD1 is a possible D gene (6 bases). This CDR3 has 13 amino acids. Trimming cost V 6 bases and J 0 bases, with 11 bases left between them. Germline V CDR1 and CDR2: SQVTM, ANQGSEA. The CDR3 region has the DNA TGCAGCGTCCTCAGGGGAGTGAACACTGAAGCTTTCTTT. Its protein is CSVLRGVNTEAFF.